These 24 T cell receptor beta chains came from one sample sequenced in a study of OX40 agonist ivuxolimab in advanced cancers. Some clones are missing from TCRdb's copy, which holds only in-frame ones; the method was immunoSEQ multiplex PCR. Of under 65,000 clones listed, roughly nine tenths are singletons. The specimen comprised CD4+ or CD8+ T cells sorted from blood, sampled in a trial of the OX40 agonist ivuxolimab. The receptor source for this set is an adult with an advanced solid tumor such as melanoma, head and neck, liver or kidney cancer.

The chain employs TRBV11-3 and TRBJ1-1; tentatively, D is TRBD1 (6 bases). The CDR3 contains 15 residues. Germline V gene data show CDR1 as SGHNT and CDR2 as YENEEA. V was shortened by 3 bases and J by 2 bases, with 13 bases between the two germline ends. In DNA, the CDR3 is TGTGCCAGCAGCTTTGGACAGCTCCAAAACACTGAAGCTTTCTTT. As protein: CASSFGQLQNTEAFF.

This chain links TRBV5-4 with TRBJ2-1, with D possibly being TRBD2 (6 bases). From germline, CDR1 is SGHNT and CDR2 YYREEE (reference sequence). CDR3 length: 15 amino acids. V was shortened by 3 bases and J by 9 bases, with 19 bases between the two germline ends. The CDR3 sequence: CASSWGGGEGGEQFF. The CDR3 nucleotides are TGTGCCAGCAGCTGGGGTGGAGGGGAAGGCGGTGAGCAGTTCTTC.

This chain links TRBV7-8 with TRBJ2-3; TRBD2 matches 7 bases. The CDR3 is 16 amino acids. CDR1 is SGHVS, CDR2 FQNEAQ, per germline. V lost 4 bases to trimming and J lost 6 bases; unmatched junction nucleotides: 13. CDR3 bases: TGTGCCAGCAGCTCCCGAAGTAGCGGGCAAGGGGATACGCAGTATTTT. Protein: CASSSRSSGQGDTQYF.

The chain combines TRBV11-2 with TRBJ1-3; no clear D. This CDR3 region has 15 residues. Germline loops: CDR1 SGHAT, CDR2 FQNNGV. Trimming stripped 0 bases from V and 9 bases from J, with 15 bases between. CDR3 loop: CASSLEAGAVGTIYF. The CDR3 DNA sequence: TGTGCCAGCAGCTTAGAGGCAGGAGCCGTGGGCACCATATATTTT. Supplemented by reference TRBV11-2 and TRBJ1-3, the full variable domain reads EAGVAQSPRYKIIEKRQSVAFWCNPISGHATLYWYQQILGQGPKLLIQFQNNGVVDDSQLPKDRFSAERLKGVDSTLKIQPAKLEDSAVYLCASSLEAGAVGTIYFGEGSWLTVV.

The rearrangement uses TRBV10-3 and TRBJ2-5; D possibly corresponds to TRBD1 (6 bases). This CDR3 has 14 amino acids. With 4 bases removed from V and 1 base from J, the gap between germline ends came to 10 bases. Per the germline V gene, CDR1 is ENHRY and CDR2 is SYGVKD. CDR3 residues: CAISGDRSQETQYF. For the CDR3, the DNA is TGTGCCATCAGTGGCGACAGGAGCCAAGAGACCCAGTACTTC.

This sequence joins TRBV5-4 and TRBJ2-3, with 12 bases matching TRBD2. Germline CDR1 and CDR2: SGHNT and YYREEE (reference sequence). J was trimmed by 2 bases and V by 1 base; bases with no gene match: 2. The CDR3 contains 16 residues. CDR3 DNA sequence: TGTGCCAGCAGCTTGCCTAGCGGGAGGGCCACAGATACGCAGTATTTT. Translated, it gives CASSLPSGRATDTQYF.

The CDR3 sequence is CAWSGAPGQLAYEQYF. DNA for the CDR3: TGTGCCTGGAGTGGGGCTCCGGGACAGCTTGCCTACGAGCAGTACTTC. This rearrangement joins TRBV30 to TRBJ2-7; 7 nucleotides line up with TRBD1. Per germline, CDR1 GTSNPN and CDR2 SVGIG (reference sequence). There are 16 residues in the CDR3. Losses at the gene ends were 1 base for V and 2 bases for J; bases not matched to a gene: 11.

The chain recombines TRBV14 with TRBJ2-5; TRBD2 agrees at 9 bases. Germline V gene data show CDR1 as SGHDN and CDR2 as FVKESK. Trimming took 2 bases from V and 7 from J; bases not matched to a gene: 11. CDR3 length equals 16 residues. CDR3 sequence reads: CASSQISLAGEGTQYF. Written as DNA, the CDR3 is TGTGCCAGCAGCCAAATCTCACTAGCGGGTGAAGGGACCCAGTACTTC.

This rearrangement joins TRBV28 to TRBJ2-5; 10 bases agree with TRBD2. The CDR3 totals 15 residues. The V gene's germline CDR1 is MDHEN and CDR2 SYDVKM. The J segment lost 4 bases and the V segment lost 5 bases, leaving 7 bases of the junction unmatched. The CDR3 DNA sequence: TGTGCCAGCAGTGAAGCGGGGGGGCCAGCAGAGACCCAGTACTTC. Its protein product is CASSEAGGPAETQYF.

V gene TRBV19 combines with J gene TRBJ2-5, with D perhaps matching TRBD2 (5 bases). V lost 9 bases and J lost 5, with 16 bases in between. The CDR3 length is 13 residues. Per germline, CDR1 LNHDA and CDR2 SQIVND (reference sequence). The CDR3 here is CASSVDRGETQYF. The DNA for the CDR3 is TGTGCCAGCTCCGTGGACCGCGGGGAGACCCAGTACTTC.

V gene TRBV7-2 combines with J gene TRBJ2-1, with 7 bases matching TRBD1. CDR3 length equals 15 residues. The V segment lost 6 bases and the J segment 5 bases; nucleotides outside the gene matches: 10. Per the germline V gene, CDR1 is SGHTA and CDR2 is FQGNSA. Written as DNA, the CDR3 is TGTGCCAGCAGTAACGACGGACAGGTGAACAATGAGCAGTTCTTC. This translates into CASSNDGQVNNEQFF.

The chain links TRBV5-8 to TRBJ1-3; 9 bases are shared with TRBD1. Germline loops: CDR1 SGHTS, CDR2 YDEGEE. J gave up 5 bases and V 1 base, and 4 bases lay outside the gene matches. This CDR3 has 15 amino acids. CDR3 sequence (DNA): TGTGCCAGCAGCTTGTGGGACAGGGAAAGAAACACCATATATTTT. Protein sequence: CASSLWDRERNTIYF.

V gene TRBV6-4 combines with J gene TRBJ1-2; TRBD1 matches at 7 bases. Trimming at V came to 7 bases and at J to 7 bases, leaving 9 bases not matched to a gene. Germline-derived CDR1 and CDR2 are MRHNA and SNTAGT. The CDR3 covers 13 residues. The CDR3 loop is CASKGQGESGYTF. The DNA of the CDR3 is TGTGCCAGCAAAGGGCAGGGGGAGAGTGGCTACACCTTC.

The CDR3 coding sequence is TGTGCCAGCTCACCACCGGGTATTGAGACCCAGTACTTC. Its protein is CASSPPGIETQYF. The J gene is TRBJ2-5, the V gene TRBV18; D remains ambiguous. This CDR3 has 13 amino acids. V gave up 0 bases and J gave up 5 bases, with 7 bases separating them. The germline gives CDR1 KGHSH, CDR2 LQKENI.

The genes are TRBV18 and TRBJ2-5, with unresolved D. CDR1 is KGHSH and CDR2 is LQKENI in the germline V gene. The CDR3 is made up of 12 amino acids. Trimming pared 3 bases from V and 4 bases from J, leaving 6 bases between. The CDR3 region is CASSPPGETQYF. The CDR3 nucleotides are TGTGCCAGCTCACCGCCGGGAGAGACCCAGTACTTC.

The CDR3 spells CAWSKVNYGYTF. The CDR3 region has the DNA TGTGCCTGGAGTAAGGTGAACTATGGCTACACCTTC. The chain couples TRBV30 to TRBJ1-2, with no clear D. Trimming took 2 bases from V and 2 from J, leaving 6 bases between them. There are 12 residues in the CDR3. Looked up from germline, CDR1 is GTSNPN and CDR2 is SVGIG (reference sequence).

In its sample, this clone was seen once. This rearrangement joins TRBV19 to TRBJ2-2, with a possible D match to TRBD1 (6 bases). V lost 5 bases, J lost 0 bases, and 16 bases lay in between. The germline CDR1 and CDR2 sequences are LNHDA and SQIVND (reference sequence). The CDR3 loop spans 17 amino acids. The chain's CDR3 is CASSVDRILANTGELFF. For the CDR3, the DNA is TGTGCCAGTAGTGTCGACAGGATCCTCGCGAACACCGGGGAGCTGTTTTTT. The whole variable domain, filled in from reference TRBV19 and TRBJ2-2, reads DGGITQSPKYLFRKEGQNVTLSCEQNLNHDAMYWYRQDPGQGLRLIYYSQIVNDFQKGDIAEGYSVSREKKESFPLTVTSAQKNPTAFYLCASSVDRILANTGELFFGEGSRLTVL.

This chain joins TRBV2 and TRBJ2-7; possibly TRBD2 for D (5 bases). V was cut by 7 bases and J by 3 bases, with 16 bases left in between. CDR3 length: 14 residues. Germline loops: CDR1 SNHLY, CDR2 FYNNEI. CDR3 region: CASNSRGSNYEQYF. The CDR3 DNA reads TGTGCCAGCAACTCCCGGGGTTCAAACTACGAGCAGTACTTC.

The chain couples TRBV6-5 to TRBJ2-7; D might be TRBD2 (5 bases). Trimming left V 4 bases short and J 0 bases short, with 16 bases between. The CDR3 covers 16 residues. Germline CDR1 reads MNHEY; CDR2 reads SVGAGI. CDR3 coding DNA: TGTGCCAGCAGTTCAAGAGGGAGCGGAAACTCCTACGAGCAGTACTTC. Amino acid sequence: CASSSRGSGNSYEQYF.

The chain couples TRBV28 to TRBJ1-1; 10 bases are a match to TRBD1. V lost 3 bases to trimming and J lost 1 base; unmatched junction nucleotides: 5. From germline, CDR1 is MDHEN and CDR2 SYDVKM. The length of the CDR3 is 16 residues. DNA of the CDR3: TGTGCCAGCAGTTTGCCCCGGACAGGGGGGAACACTGAAGCTTTCTTT. Translating gives CASSLPRTGGNTEAFF.

This clone showed up just once. The CDR3 coding sequence is TGTGCCAGCAGCCCTAGGGTTTCCGGGAGTTCACCCCTCCACTTT. Protein product: CASSPRVSGSSPLHF. J is TRBJ1-6 and V is TRBV14; D unclear. Germline V lookup: CDR1 SGHDN, CDR2 FVKESK. Trimming pared 4 bases from V and 9 bases from J, leaving 16 bases between. The CDR3 loop spans 15 amino acids.

V and J are TRBV7-8 and TRBJ1-2, with TRBD1 matching 7 bases. The V gene's germline CDR1 is SGHVS and CDR2 FQNEAQ. This CDR3 comprises 14 residues. J gave up 7 bases and V 1 base, and 6 bases lay outside the gene matches. CDR3: CASSLGATGSGYTF. The CDR3 DNA follows: TGTGCCAGCAGCTTAGGTGCGACAGGGTCTGGCTACACCTTC.

The rearrangement links TRBV30 to TRBJ2-7; 8 nucleotides align to TRBD1. The germline V gene has CDR1 GTSNPN and CDR2 SVGIG (reference sequence). The CDR3 spans 15 residues. Trimming cost V 0 bases and J 9 bases; bases outside gene matches: 13. The DNA for the CDR3 is TGTGCCTGGAGTGTAACCGGGACAGGCAAGGCTGGGCAGTACTTC. This codes for CAWSVTGTGKAGQYF.

V is TRBV19 and J is TRBJ1-5; no clear D. The CDR3 is made up of 15 amino acids. V was shortened by 3 bases and J by 3 bases, with 12 bases between the two germline ends. Per the germline V gene, CDR1 is LNHDA and CDR2 is SQIVND (reference sequence). The CDR3 here is CASSIFGGDNQPQHF. CDR3 sequence (DNA): TGTGCCAGTAGTATTTTCGGCGGGGACAATCAGCCCCAGCATTTT.